Listed below are T cell receptor beta chains from one sample, sequenced in a study of T cells in Graves' hyperthyroidism and ophthalmopathy. In TCRdb, the multiplex PCR reads were re-called with MiXCR into one record per CDR3 protein. The data hold about 420,000 distinct CDR3 sequences, with 15% to 19% observed a single time. The sequenced sample consisted of blood. The receptors shown here come from a woman aged 18-29 years with Graves' hyperthyroidism. Each CDR3 is given with its conserved first and last residue. The order of the fields is D gene, clone size, V gene, J gene, CDR3 DNA, CDR3 protein. A D gene is named only where the DNA matches it firmly. The size field is filled for only some rows; it gives once, few, many or a size class.

>NA|many|TRBV20-1|TRBJ2-7
TGCAGTGCTAGAGAGAAGGGATCGGCATACGAGCAGTACTTC
CSAREKGSAYEQYF
>NA|many|TRBV7-2|TRBJ2-2
TGTGCCAGCAGCCTCCTTAGGGCCGGGGAGCTGTTTTTT
CASSLLRAGELFF
>TRBD1|NA|TRBV5-4|TRBJ1-2
TGTGCCAGCAGCGCGGGACAGGTGATCTATGGCTACACCTTC
CASSAGQVIYGYTF
>TRBD2|many|TRBV7-3|TRBJ2-1
TGTGCCAGCAGCCCCAGCGGGGTGGCGTCTTCCTACAATGAGCAGTTCTTC
CASSPSGVASSYNEQFF
>TRBD2|NA|TRBV6-2/TRBV6-3|TRBJ2-1
TGTGCCAGCACAAATAGCGGGAGGGGCGGGTTCTTC
CASTNSGRGGFF
>NA|many|TRBV5-1|TRBJ2-1
TGCGCCAGCAGCTTCTCGGCGGGTAGCTCCTACAATGAGCAGTTCTTC
CASSFSAGSSYNEQFF
>NA|NA|TRBV20-1|TRBJ2-1
TGCAGTGCTAGTAAGGAACGGAGCTCCTACAATGAGCAGTTCTTC
CSASKERSSYNEQFF
>NA|NA|TRBV18|TRBJ1-3
TGTGCCAGCTCAGAGAGTAGCAGCCCTGGAAACACCATATATTTT
CASSESSSPGNTIYF
>NA|many|TRBV7-9|TRBJ2-7
TGTGCCAGCAGCTTAGCCGACCCCCCGGGCGAGCAGTACTTC
CASSLADPPGEQYF
>NA|NA|TRBV6-1|TRBJ1-1
TGTGCCAGCAGACGGGACTCTGAAGCTTTCTTT
CASRRDSEAFF
>NA|many|TRBV6-1|TRBJ1-1
TGTGCCAGCAACTGGGGACGGAGGCTTGTGAACACTGAAGCTTTCTTT
CASNWGRRLVNTEAFF
>NA|many|TRBV6-5|TRBJ1-1
TGTGCCAGCAGTTACGACGGGGGCTTAATTAACACTGAAGCTTTCTTT
CASSYDGGLINTEAFF